The 16 T cell receptor beta chains listed next were all sequenced from one sample in a study of a mutant IDH1 vaccine in newly diagnosed glioma (dated by TCRdb to the early 2020s). The intended sense of this specimen's time point label: week 11, during vaccination. Each vaccine dose, consisting of 300 ug of a 20-mer mutant IDH1 peptide in Montanide, was administered subcutaneously with topical imiquimod. These TCRs' antigens remain unknown. The protocol used for the library was the immunoSEQ multiplex PCR assay. TCRdb holds this immuneACCESS table with in-frame rearrangements only. Some clones are missing; in checked studies, unresolved V genes explain under half, and the rest has no known cause. Within this sample are 110,000 or so clones, with roughly 88% of them counted one time only. The top ten constitute 0.6% to 0.75% of the sample. Sequencing was performed on PBMCs, taken from a glioma patient whose treatment included an IDH1 peptide vaccine. The receptors stem from a woman in her forties or fifties with glioma.

The chain carries TRBV10-2 and TRBJ1-3, with 7 bases aligning to TRBD1. Germline CDR1 is WSHSY and CDR2 is SAAADI. The CDR3 totals 16 residues. After removal of 5 bases from V and 0 bases from J, the junction contained 7 bases not matched to a gene. The CDR3 sequence: CASSPDRTYSGNTIYF. CDR3 bases: TGCGCCAGCAGTCCGGACAGGACCTACTCTGGAAACACCATATATTTT.

This chain uses TRBV19 with TRBJ1-2; the D gene is possibly TRBD1 (5 bases). Germline assignment: CDR1 LNHDA and CDR2 SQIVND (reference sequence). CDR3 length equals 16 residues. V was shortened by 2 bases and J by 8 bases, with 21 bases between the two germline ends. This CDR3 is CASSINFVGATGGYTF. CDR3 in DNA: TGTGCCAGTAGTATAAACTTTGTAGGGGCTACTGGCGGCTACACCTTC.

V usage is TRBV28 and J usage is TRBJ2-1; no firm D call. The CDR3 sequence is 12 residues long. In germline, CDR1 is MDHEN, CDR2 SYDVKM. Trimming stripped 6 bases from V and 5 bases from J, with 8 bases between. CDR3 in amino acids: CASSLKDNEQFF. The CDR3 DNA follows: TGTGCCAGCAGCCTCAAGGACAATGAGCAGTTCTTC.

The chain is built from TRBV6-1 and TRBJ2-3; 7 nucleotides agree with TRBD1. This CDR3 spans 14 amino acids. Per the germline V gene, CDR1 is MNHNS and CDR2 is SASEGT. With V trimmed by 3 bases and J by 3 bases, 3 bases remained unmatched. CDR3 bases: TGTGCCAGCAGTGAGTACAGGGGAACAGATACGCAGTATTTT. Protein: CASSEYRGTDTQYF.

The chain is built from TRBV29-1 and TRBJ2-5, with D perhaps TRBD1 or TRBD2 (5 bases each). The V end lost 8 bases, the J end lost 2 bases, and 15 bases lay between the germline ends. The CDR3 consists of 13 residues. Germline values: CDR1 SQVTM, CDR2 ANQGSEA. CDR3 nucleotide sequence: TGCAGCACCACGAGGGGCAGTCAAGAGACCCAGTACTTC. Its protein is CSTTRGSQETQYF.

CDR3 DNA: TGTGCCAGCAGTACTTTTCTACTCTCACCCCTCCACTTT. It is translated as CASSTFLLSPLHF. The chain is built from TRBV25-1 and TRBJ1-6, with unresolved D. The V gene's germline CDR1 is MGHDK and CDR2 SYGVNS. The CDR3 has 13 residues. V dropped 5 bases and J dropped 10 bases, with 12 bases sitting between them. Drawing the rest from reference TRBV25-1 and TRBJ1-6, the complete variable domain is EADIYQTPRYLVIGTGKKITLECSQTMGHDKMYWYQQDPGMELHLIHYSYGVNSTEKGDLSSESTVSRIRTEHFPLTLESARPSHTSQYLCASSTFLLSPLHFGNGTRLTVT.

The genes are TRBV18 and TRBJ2-3; 14 positions match TRBD2. Unmatched junction bases numbered 5, after V lost 6 bases and J lost 6 bases. The germline CDR1 and CDR2 sequences are KGHSH and LQKENI. This CDR3 is 15 amino acids long. The CDR3 DNA sequence: TGTGCCAGCTCTCGCCGACTAGCGGGAGGGGATACGCAGTATTTT. It yields the protein CASSRRLAGGDTQYF.

The V and J genes are TRBV30 and TRBJ2-3; D is perhaps TRBD1 (5 bases). The V and J ends lost 0 bases and 5 bases respectively, with 9 bases between them. The germline gives CDR1 GTSNPN, CDR2 SVGIG (reference sequence). The CDR3 length is 13 residues. The CDR3 nucleotides are TGTGCCTGGAGTGTACAAAGGGGAGATACGCAGTATTTT. Protein sequence: CAWSVQRGDTQYF.

V and J are TRBV5-8 and TRBJ2-3, with a tentative D call TRBD2 (5 bases). The CDR3 runs 15 residues. The germline V gene encodes CDR1 SGHTS and CDR2 YDEGEE. V dropped 3 bases and J dropped 1 base, with 12 bases sitting between them. The CDR3 region is CASSSGFGRTDTQYF. CDR3 nucleotide sequence: TGTGCCAGCAGCTCGGGATTTGGGCGCACAGATACGCAGTATTTT.

In this sample, this clone turned up once. The rearrangement links TRBV5-1 to TRBJ2-7, with D possibly being TRBD1 (6 bases). The ends were cut back, 3 bases at V and 3 bases at J, with 16 bases in the middle. This CDR3 has 15 amino acids. From germline, CDR1 is SGHRS and CDR2 YFSETQ. The CDR3 loop reads CASSWGQGERYEQYF. CDR3 sequence (DNA): TGCGCCAGCAGCTGGGGGCAGGGAGAGCGCTACGAGCAGTACTTC.

The V gene is TRBV5-4, the J gene TRBJ2-7; 9 nucleotides match TRBD2. CDR1 SGHNT and CDR2 YYREEE come from the germline V gene (reference sequence). This CDR3 region has 14 residues. V lost 4 bases and J lost 4; bases outside the gene matches: 6. CDR3 DNA: TGTGCCAGCAGCCCTGGGACTAGCTGGTACGAGCAGTACTTC. This sequence encodes CASSPGTSWYEQYF.

Comment on this clone: A junction end diverges from the germline sequence, so it may reflect a read error. The J gene is TRBJ1-5, the V gene TRBV27, with D possibly being TRBD1 (6 bases). CDR1 is MNHEY, CDR2 SMNVEV, per germline (reference sequence). The CDR3 has 13 amino acids. The CDR3 DNA reads as TGTGCCAGCAGACGGGACAAATATCAACCCCAGCATTTT. Its translation is CASRRDKYQPQHF.

The rearrangement links TRBV7-9 to TRBJ2-5; possible D gene TRBD2, 5 bases. The V end was cut by 3 bases, the J end by 1 base, with 9 bases between. The CDR3 consists of 14 residues. Germline assignment: CDR1 SEHNR and CDR2 FQNEAQ (reference sequence). The CDR3 sequence: CASSLDGLQETQYF. DNA for the CDR3: TGTGCCAGCAGCTTGGACGGACTCCAAGAGACCCAGTACTTC.

The chain has TRBV6-6 and TRBJ1-2; D call uncertain. Germline V gives CDR1 MNHNY, CDR2 SVGAGI (reference sequence). V was cut by 2 bases and J by 1 base, with 11 bases left in between. The CDR3 is 15 amino acids. The chain's CDR3 is CASSYAVGSNYGYTF. DNA for the CDR3: TGTGCCAGCAGTTACGCGGTCGGAAGTAACTATGGCTACACCTTC.

This rearrangement joins TRBV18 to TRBJ1-5; no reliable D call. This CDR3 has 15 amino acids. Germline-derived CDR1 and CDR2 are KGHSH and LQKENI. The ends were cut back, 2 bases at V and 5 bases at J, with 13 bases in the middle. CDR3 sequence: CASSPSRQVDQPQHF. The CDR3 coding sequence is TGTGCCAGCTCACCAAGTAGGCAGGTGGATCAGCCCCAGCATTTT.

V is TRBV21-1 and J is TRBJ1-5; the DNA was not used to check the table's D call, TRBD1. TRBV21-1 has pseudogene status. This CDR3 has 14 amino acids. CDR3 sequence: CASNPGQGNQPQHF. CDR3 sequence (DNA): TGTGCCAGCAACCCGGGACAGGGCAATCAGCCCCAGCATTTT.